The next 19 T cell receptor beta chains were all read from a single sample in a study of response to subunit inactivated influenza vaccine. One entry per CDR3 protein, called by TCRdb with MiXCR from the RT-PCR reads. The data show a few hundred thousand distinct CDR3 sequences, with approximately 10% seen just once and 11% held by the top ten. These records were also assigned to another study, of T cells expressing NK-cell markers. This second study notes: The authors made TCR beta cDNA libraries by 5'RACE template switching. This switching added a universal primer site and UMIs.

Sequencing was performed on PBMCs from blood, taken on the day of vaccination. The receptors originated from a man aged 50 to 60 who received an inactivated influenza vaccine.

The chain joins TRBV9 to TRBJ2-7; 9 bases line up with TRBD1. There are 15 residues in the CDR3. The junction had 2 bases not matched to a gene; V was cut back by 0 bases and J by 1 base. Germline V gene sequence: CDR1 SGDLS, CDR2 YYNGEE. CDR3 protein: CASSVDGTGSYEQYF. The CDR3 DNA is TGTGCCAGCAGCGTAGACGGGACAGGGTCCTACGAGCAGTACTTC.

Ten or more counts support this clonotype. The chain links TRBV20-1 to TRBJ2-7; possible D gene TRBD1, 6 bases. Germline-derived CDR1 and CDR2 are DFQATT and SNEGSKA (reference sequence). The CDR3 length is 12 residues. V lost 7 bases and J lost 4, with 14 bases in between. The CDR3 nucleotides are TGCAGTGGCAGGGGAACTTTTTACGAGCAGTACTTC. This encodes CSGRGTFYEQYF.

The rearrangement uses TRBV7-8 and TRBJ2-1; D unclear. Trimming stripped 3 bases from V and 0 bases from J, with 9 bases between. This CDR3 has 15 amino acids. CDR1 SGHVS and CDR2 FQNEAQ come from the germline V gene. In nucleotides, the CDR3 is TGTGCCAGCAGCTTGCGAGAAAACTCCTACAATGAGCAGTTCTTC. Translated: CASSLRENSYNEQFF.

This clonotype was seen once. The chain joins TRBV18 to TRBJ1-1; 8 nucleotides agree with TRBD1. Germline assignment: CDR1 KGHSH and CDR2 LQKENI. V dropped 3 bases and J dropped 5; count of bases not matched to a gene: 8. The CDR3 has 15 residues. Here the CDR3 reads CASSPRQGLTTEAFF. The CDR3 DNA reads TGTGCCAGCTCACCCCGACAGGGGTTAACGACTGAAGCTTTCTTT.

This clonotype occurred a few times. V and J are TRBV12-3 or TRBV12-4 and TRBJ2-5; D may correspond to TRBD1 or TRBD2 (5 bases each). V dropped 6 bases and J dropped 5 bases, with 19 bases sitting between them. This CDR3 has 15 residues. CDR3 DNA sequence: TGTGCCAGCAGCCAACCGGGACGGGGAAGGGAGACCCAGTACTTC. This gives the protein CASSQPGRGRETQYF.

There are a few counts of this clonotype. The V call is TRBV12-3 or TRBV12-4, the J call TRBJ1-1; TRBD1 aligns across 11 bases. V trimming: 6 bases; J trimming: 1 base; junction bases outside the gene matches: 10. This CDR3 has 17 amino acids. Here the CDR3 reads CASRGQGDKVGNTEAFF. DNA for the CDR3: TGTGCCAGCAGGGGACAGGGGGACAAGGTGGGGAACACTGAAGCTTTCTTT.

This clonotype was recorded a few times. This sequence joins TRBV12-3 or TRBV12-4 and TRBJ2-7; 7 bases match TRBD1. This CDR3 comprises 13 residues. With 3 bases clipped from V and 7 bases from J, the junction kept 6 bases outside the gene matches. DNA of the CDR3: TGTGCCAGCAGTTTCGGACAGGCGTTGGAGCAGTACTTC. Protein sequence: CASSFGQALEQYF.

V gene TRBV12-3 or TRBV12-4 combines with J gene TRBJ1-3; D is ambiguous. V was trimmed by 3 bases and J by 5 bases, leaving 8 bases between them. The CDR3 has 13 amino acids. CDR3: CASSFWDRNTIYF. The CDR3 nucleotides are TGTGCCAGCAGTTTCTGGGATAGAAACACCATATATTTT.

The DNA for the CDR3 is TGTGCCAGCACCTATCCCCGAGGGCAGGGACGGTACACTGAAGCTTTCTTT. Its protein is CASTYPRGQGRYTEAFF. The chain has TRBV28 and TRBJ1-1, with D possibly TRBD1 on 5 matching bases. In germline, CDR1 is MDHEN, CDR2 SYDVKM. V was clipped by 7 bases and J by 3 bases, with 24 bases between them. CDR3 size: 17 residues.

This clonotype was observed a few times. The gene calls are TRBV5-1 and TRBJ2-5; TRBD1 agrees at 8 bases. This CDR3 comprises 13 residues. CDR1 is SGHRS, CDR2 YFSETQ, per germline. Germline trimming cut 3 bases from V and 7 bases from J; bases unmatched to any gene: 5. The CDR3, as DNA: TGCGCCAGCAGCTCCGGGACAGGCACGACCCAGTACTTC. Translation: CASSSGTGTTQYF.

This chain links TRBV28 with TRBJ1-5; TRBD1 agrees at 12 bases. After removal of 5 bases from V and 3 bases from J, the junction contained 8 bases not matched to a gene. Germline values: CDR1 MDHEN, CDR2 SYDVKM. The CDR3 runs 17 residues. DNA of the CDR3: TGTGCCAGCAGTCCCCAAGGGACAGGGGGCCTCAATCAGCCCCAGCATTTT. Amino acids: CASSPQGTGGLNQPQHF.

This sequence joins TRBV12-3 or TRBV12-4 and TRBJ2-1; TRBD2 matches at 12 bases. After removal of 1 base from V and 5 bases from J, the junction contained 9 bases not matched to a gene. This CDR3 region has 18 residues. For the CDR3, the DNA is TGTGCCAGCAGTTTAGGCTCTAGCGGGGGGGCCTGGCACAATGAGCAGTTCTTC. This gives the protein CASSLGSSGGAWHNEQFF.

This clonotype was picked up a small number of times. The chain couples TRBV10-3 to TRBJ2-2, with D tentatively TRBD1 (5 bases). Trimming took off 0 bases at V and 5 bases at J, with 10 bases between the two ends. This CDR3 is 15 amino acids long. The germline V gene has CDR1 ENHRY and CDR2 SYGVKD. CDR3 in amino acids: CAISESGARTGELFF. In DNA, the CDR3 is TGTGCCATCAGTGAGTCAGGGGCGCGGACCGGGGAGCTGTTTTTT.

The V call is TRBV5-1, the J call TRBJ2-2; 8 positions agree with TRBD1. This CDR3 contains 15 residues. J lost 0 bases, V lost 7 bases, and 5 bases had no gene match. The germline gives CDR1 SGHRS, CDR2 YFSETQ. The CDR3: CASGVTGANTGELFF. The CDR3 nucleotides read TGCGCCAGCGGAGTGACAGGGGCGAACACCGGGGAGCTGTTTTTT.

The CDR3, as DNA: TGTGCCAGCAGTGAGGAGAACACCGGGGAGCTGTTTTTT. It codes for CASSEENTGELFF. The chain recombines TRBV2 with TRBJ2-2, with no clear D. V lost 3 bases, J lost 1 base, and 3 bases lay in between. From germline, CDR1 is SNHLY and CDR2 FYNNEI. There are 13 residues in the CDR3.

The chain combines TRBV12-3 or TRBV12-4 with TRBJ2-7, with D perhaps matching TRBD2 (7 bases). The CDR3 loop spans 14 amino acids. With 2 bases removed from V and 6 bases from J, the gap between germline ends came to 14 bases. CDR3 amino acids: CASSLIGGHGEQYF. The DNA for the CDR3 is TGTGCCAGCAGTTTAATCGGGGGGCACGGCGAGCAGTACTTC.

This clonotype has ten or more counts. V and J are TRBV20-1 and TRBJ2-3; TRBD2 is a possible D gene (6 bases). V was pared by 1 base and J by 0 bases, with 8 bases between. This CDR3 is 14 amino acids long. CDR1 and CDR2 from the germline V gene are DFQATT and SNEGSKA (reference sequence). The CDR3 loop is CSARGSGSTDTQYF. Written as DNA, the CDR3 is TGCAGTGCTAGAGGGAGCGGGAGCACAGATACGCAGTATTTT.

With regard to this clonotype: This sequence may be a read error, since a much larger clone differs from it by one base. This sequence joins TRBV7-8 and TRBJ2-7; the D gene is possibly TRBD2 (5 bases). There are 16 residues in the CDR3. V dropped 7 bases and J dropped 2 bases, with 21 bases sitting between them. CDR1 SGHVS and CDR2 FQNEAQ come from the germline V gene. The CDR3 loop reads CASTPTRVFVTYEQYF. The CDR3, as DNA: TGTGCCAGCACCCCAACGAGGGTATTCGTCACCTACGAGCAGTACTTC.

The chain links TRBV10-3 to TRBJ2-1, with 8 bases identical to TRBD2. CDR1 is ENHRY and CDR2 is SYGVKD in the germline V gene. V shed 3 bases and J 8 bases; nucleotides not matched to a gene: 3. This CDR3 comprises 13 residues. The CDR3 is CAISDGRGDEQFF. The CDR3 DNA sequence: TGTGCCATCAGTGACGGGAGGGGGGATGAGCAGTTCTTC.